This TCR beta chain was profiled in a study of blood T cell repertoires in COVID-19. Study context: The United States, Italy and Spain supplied acute and convalescent COVID-19 samples.

The V gene's germline CDR1 is SGHDT and CDR2 YYEEEE. Trimming left V 4 bases short and J 7 bases short, with 18 bases between. The CDR3 contains 16 residues. The data were produced by immunoSEQ multiplex PCR, yet TCRdb's version contains in-frame clones alone and is incomplete. Of roughly 340,000 clones in the sample, approximately 88% are singletons; the top ten hold approximately 3%. Patients of the Seattle cohort, enrolled during active infection, were followed longitudinally. The specimen was peripheral blood. The chain is built from TRBV5-6 and TRBJ1-6; D may be TRBD1 (6 bases). The sequence derives from a woman aged 25 to 39 with COVID-19, enrolled during active disease. Here the CDR3 DNA reads TGTGCCAGCAGCCGAGGGGGGGCTGGTGGAAATTCACCCCTCCACTTT. This encodes CASSRGGAGGNSPLHF.